The present TCR beta chain was sequenced within a study of blood T cells in healthy people across ages (dated by TCRdb to 2013 to 2016). At the level of the whole study: In model experiments, template switching captured about one uniquely barcoded TCR beta cDNA molecule for every two T cells. Age-related changes in TCR beta repertoire diversity were measured in the study by deep sequencing normalized with unique cDNA molecular identifiers. The donors were split into four age groups: young (average approximately 16 years), middle-aged (about 40), aged (approximately 59) and long-lived (roughly 80). To avoid experimental bias, donors of different ages were distributed randomly across sequencing lanes. For two donors (one aged 18 to 29 and one aged 80 or older), the study analyzed two additional independent replicas of 1 million unique cDNA reads from the same blood draw. Study-wide conclusions, independent of this receptor: Total diversity estimates from one million sequenced T cells were considered lower bounds and underestimates. Because profiling used bulk unsorted PBMCs, naive and antigen-experienced compartments could not be compared conclusively. Observed TCR beta diversity per million T cells fell roughly linearly with age, and a significant reduction was already apparent by age around 40. Because the CMV infection status of the donors was unknown, age-related changes in expanded clonotypes may potentially have been confounded. A strong correlation was found between observed TCR beta diversity and the percentage of naive T cells measured by flow cytometry. Compared with the aged group, the long-lived group had more naive CD4+ T cells, fewer expanded clones and increased TCR diversity, a pattern suggesting age selection.

On this clonotype itself: Its recognized antigen is unknown. The input lacks base qualities; no much larger clone sits a single base away.

Systemically healthy Caucasian individuals from Russia, over 30 in total and aged about 6 to 95 years, were included as donors. Each donor gave 8 to 10 milliliters of peripheral blood, collected into EDTA-treated Vacutainer tubes. Ficoll-Paque density-gradient centrifugation was used to isolate PBMCs, with at least 6.5 million per sample. Trizol reagent was used to extract total RNA from PBMCs, with at least 6 micrograms per sample. For every donor, an aliquot of PBMCs went through flow cytometry to measure the percentages of naive CD45RAhigh/CD27high T cells. Receptor libraries were prepared by 5' RACE. Reads for this sample came from an Illumina HiSeq 2500. A second 7 to 11 cycle PCR used a sample-barcoded 5' primer and a J-beta primer mix. Each TCR beta cDNA molecule received a unique molecular identifier from a template-switch 5' adaptor carrying 12 random nucleotides. At least 2.5 million CDR3-containing paired-end reads were obtained from each sample. First-strand cDNA was synthesized from all RNA with the Mint cDNA synthesis kit, primed by a TRBC-specific oligonucleotide. After uracil-DNA glycosylase treatment, a first 18-cycle PCR used universal primers M1SS and BC2_uni_R on all cDNA. Per the original workflow: Normalization of each sample was performed by random selection of 1 million high-quality reads, each carrying a distinct molecular identifier. Instead of being binned into consensus sequences, reads with shared molecular identifiers were discarded. CDR3 identification, clonotype clustering and error correction used MiTCR with a Q25 quality threshold and the strictest error-elimination algorithm. A nonparametric unseen species model using Euler transformation provided a lower-bound estimate of total TCR beta diversity. TCRdb passed the public sequencing reads through fastp at Q25 and MiXCR, retaining productive beta sequences. Rows with one shared CDR3 protein collapse into an entry with the most common genes and DNA. Here the V and J calls rest on TCRdb's processing, not on the authors' analysis. The sample has approximately 800,000 distinct CDR3 sequences on record, around 62% of them singletons. 28% of the sample goes to the ten largest clones.

The trim is 5 bases for V and 5 bases for J, with a gap of 10 bases between the germline ends. The CDR3 runs 12 amino acids, cysteine and phenylalanine included. The DNA shown is the 36-base CDR3, in frame from base 1. From a lookup of the germline V gene, CDR1 and CDR2 are MDHEN and SYDVKM. Sequenced input: blood. This receptor was obtained from a man aged 25-45 years in good health. This receptor chain uses TRBV28 and TRBJ2-7; TRBD1 might be the D gene, on 6 matching bases. The CDR3 loop reads CASSPYRDEQYF. The DNA sequence is as follows: TGTGCCAGCAGTCCCTACAGGGACGAGCAGTACTTC.